Listed below are T cell receptor beta chains from one sample, sequenced in a study of tumor and adjacent non-tumor tissue in lung cancer. TCRdb analysed the multiplex PCR reads with MiXCR anew, one entry per CDR3 protein. This table holds about 81,000 distinct CDR3 sequences, approximately 72% found once. The sequenced sample consisted of lung tumor tissue. All receptors come from a woman in her 40s with non-small cell lung cancer. Each CDR3 is given with its conserved first and last residue. Each record gives: V gene, D gene, clone size, J gene, CDR3 protein, CDR3 DNA. D genes are given only for firm matches. Only part of the rows carry a size: once, few, many, or a class if the clone is expanded.

TRBV6-6	NA	NA	TRBJ2-1	CASKGEGMDEQFF	TGTGCCAGCAAAGGAGAAGGGATGGATGAGCAGTTCTTC
TRBV11-2	NA	NA	TRBJ2-3	CASNPLSEADTQYF	TGTGCCAGCAACCCTCTAAGCGAGGCAGATACTCAGTATTTT
TRBV29-1	NA	NA	TRBJ2-5	CSALPRYHETQYF	TGCAGCGCGCTCCCGAGATATCATGAGACCCAGTACTTC
TRBV6-5	NA	NA	TRBJ2-7	CASSRDSRGGSYEQYF	TGTGCCAGTAGCCGGGATAGCAGAGGAGGCTCCTACGAGCAGTACTTC
TRBV4-1	NA	NA	TRBJ2-7	CASCHGGNEYF	TGCGCCAGCTGTCATGGGGGAAATGAGTACTTC
TRBV5-1	NA	many	TRBJ1-5	CASSSDGQPAAPQHF	TGCGCCAGCAGCTCGGACGGACAGCCCGCAGCGCCCCAGCATTTT
TRBV11-2	TRBD2	NA	TRBJ2-1	CASSKRLAALCNEQFF	TGTGCCAGCAGCAAGAGACTAGCTGCACTGTGCAATGAACAGTTCTTC
TRBV10-1	NA	NA	TRBJ2-1	CASSECGNYNEQFF	TGCGCCAGCAGTGAGTGTGGGAACTACAATGAGCAGTTCTTC
TRBV29-1	NA	NA	TRBJ2-2	CRGVEPNTGELFF	TGCAGAGGGGTGGAACCAAACACCGGGGAGCTGTTTTTT
TRBV6-1	NA	many	TRBJ1-5	CASRHLQDQPQHF	TGTGCCAGCAGACATCTGCAGGATCAGCCCCAGCATTTT
TRBV12-3/TRBV12-4	TRBD2	NA	TRBJ2-5	CASSLGLVVGGETQYF	TGTGCTAGCAGTTTAGGGCTAGTGGTCGGGGGGGAGACCCAGTACTTC
TRBV4-2	NA	NA	TRBJ2-4	CASSQTGRENIQYF	TGTGCCAGCAGCCAGACAGGGCGGGAAAACATTCAATACTTC
TRBV11-2	NA	NA	TRBJ2-6	CASSWLNLSGVNVLTF	TGTGCCAGCAGCTGGTTAAACCTCTCTGGGGTCAACGTCCTGACTTTC
TRBV20-1	NA	NA	TRBJ2-7	CSASNVGGHEQYF	TGCAGTGCTAGTAATGTGGGGGGCCACGAGCAGTACTTC
TRBV11-2	NA	NA	TRBJ2-7	CASCLARDWEQYF	TGTGCCAGCTGCTTAGCCCGGGATTGGGAGCAGTACTTC
TRBV11-1	NA	once	TRBJ2-3	CASSPTGTTNMHYF	TGTGCCAGCAGCCCCACAGGGACCACAAATATGCACTATTTT
TRBV11-2	NA	NA	TRBJ2-1	CASSVTGAVNEPFF	TGTGCCAGCAGCGTGACGGGGGCAGTCAATGAGCCGTTTTTC
TRBV6-5	TRBD1	NA	TRBJ2-2	CASRRQGVTGELSF	TGTGCCAGTAGGAGACAGGGGGTCACCGGGGAGCTGTCTTTT
TRBV5-4	NA	NA	TRBJ2-5	CASSLGLVGGTQYF	TGTGCCAGCAGCTTGGGCCTAGTTGGAGGGACCCAGTACTTC
TRBV6-2/TRBV6-3	TRBD2	NA	TRBJ2-3	CASSPTSGSIDTQYF	TGTGCCAGCAGCCCGACTAGCGGGAGCATAGACACGCAGTATTTT
TRBV11-2	NA	NA	TRBJ2-5	CVSSAGPEETQNF	TGTGTCAGCAGCGCCGGGCCGGAGGAGACCCAGAACTTC
TRBV13	NA	NA	TRBJ2-1	CANSETNEQFF	TGCGCCAACAGCGAAACGAATGAGCAGTTCTTC
TRBV13	NA	once	TRBJ2-2	CASNLDRRVGGELLF	TGTGCCAGCAACTTAGACCGACGGGTTGGCGGGGAGCTGTTGTTT
TRBV10-3	NA	NA	TRBJ1-1	CASPLSEGTEAFF	TGTGCCTCCCCATTGTCCGAGGGGACTGAAGCTTTCTTT
TRBV12-3/TRBV12-4	NA	NA	TRBJ2-3	CASSLSSAYTDTQYF	TGTGCCAGCAGTTTGTCGAGCGCTTACACAGATACGCAGTATTTT
TRBV29-1	NA	few	TRBJ2-5	CSMGIVQETQYF	TGCAGCATGGGAATAGTCCAAGAGACCCAGTACTTC
TRBV10-3	NA	NA	TRBJ2-7	CAISNQRGIYEQYF	TGTGCCATCAGTAACCAGAGAGGCATCTACGAGCAGTACTTC
TRBV6-1	TRBD1	NA	TRBJ2-7	CASSDVLGQGAKEQYF	TGTGCCAGCAGTGATGTGTTGGGACAGGGGGCGAAGGAGCAGTACTTC
TRBV11-2	NA	medium-sized	TRBJ2-2	CASSPRGDGELFF	TGTGCCAGCAGTCCCCGTGGAGACGGGGAGCTGTTTTTT
TRBV28	NA	once	TRBJ2-5	CASSPALARGTAKYF	TGTGCCAGCAGCCCCGCTCTAGCAAGGGGAACCGCAAAGTACTTC